This T cell receptor (beta chain) originates from a study of blood T cells in healthy people across ages (dated by TCRdb to between 2015 and 2016). As for the study more broadly: In model experiments, roughly one uniquely barcoded TCR beta cDNA molecule per two T cells was captured by template switching. To avoid experimental bias, donors of different ages were randomly spread across the sequencing lanes. For two donors (one aged 18 to 30 and one aged 80 or older), the study analyzed two additional independent replicas of 1 million unique cDNA reads from the same blood draw. The donors were split into four age groups: young (average around 15 years), middle-aged (39), aged (roughly 60) and long-lived (under 90). Age-related changes in TCR beta repertoire diversity were measured in the study by deep sequencing normalized with unique cDNA molecular identifiers. Study-level results and caveats: Total diversity estimates from one million sequenced T cells were considered lower bounds and underestimates. Observed TCR beta diversity per million T cells fell roughly linearly with age, and a significant reduction was already apparent by age around 40. Because donor CMV infection status was unknown, age-related changes in expanded clonotypes were potentially confounded. Conclusive comparison of naive and antigen-experienced compartments was prevented by the profiling of bulk unsorted PBMCs. The long-lived group showed more naive CD4+ T cells, fewer expanded clones and increased TCR diversity than the aged group, suggesting age selection. A strong correlation was found between observed TCR beta diversity and the percentage of naive T cells measured by flow cytometry.

The library was made by 5' RACE. Reads for this sample came from an Illumina HiSeq 2500. The second PCR ran for about 6 to 11 cycles and used a J-beta primer mix along with a sample-barcoded 5' primer. A template-switch 5' adaptor carrying 12 random nucleotides introduced a unique molecular identifier onto each TCR beta cDNA molecule. At least 2.5 million CDR3-containing paired-end reads were obtained from each sample. All of the RNA was converted into first-strand cDNA using the Mint cDNA synthesis kit, with a TRBC-specific oligonucleotide serving as the primer. After uracil-DNA glycosylase treatment, a first 18-cycle PCR used universal primers M1SS and BC2_uni_R on all cDNA. The source study handled its data this way. Normalization of each sample was performed by random selection of 1 million high-quality reads, each carrying a distinct molecular identifier. Reads with shared molecular identifiers were discarded instead of being binned into consensus sequences. MiTCR, with a Q25 quality threshold and the strictest error-elimination algorithm, was used for CDR3 identification, clonotype clustering and error correction. A nonparametric unseen species model with Euler transformation was used to estimate a lower bound on total TCR beta diversity. Using fastp trimming at Q25 and MiXCR clonotype assembly, TCRdb reanalyzed the public sequencing data and kept in-frame beta chains. Every distinct CDR3 protein forms one entry, paired with its most common genes and DNA. The V and J calls shown here were made by TCRdb, not taken from the authors' results. The sample table records hundreds of thousands of distinct CDR3 sequences; 35% to 50% of these occur just once. The top ten clones comprise around 30% of the sample.

Systemically healthy Caucasian individuals from Russia, roughly 40 in total and aged about 6 to 95 years, were included as donors. Each donor gave about 11 milliliters of peripheral blood, drawn into EDTA-treated Vacutainer tubes. Ficoll-Paque density-gradient centrifugation was used to isolate PBMCs, with at least 7 million per sample. Total RNA was extracted from PBMCs with Trizol reagent, with at least 6 micrograms obtained per sample. For every donor, flow cytometry on a PBMC aliquot measured the percentage of naive CD45RAhigh/CD27high T cells. From its cysteine to its phenylalanine, the CDR3 spans 16 amino acids. CDR3 DNA only is kept here, 48 bases in frame from base 1. As encoded in the germline V gene, CDR1 is MDHEN while CDR2 is SYDVKM. Trimming leaves V shorter by 3 bases and J shorter by 2 bases, with the junction holding 4 bases beyond the gene matches. At least ten counts were recorded for this clonotype. Which antigen it targets is not known. Base qualities are not at hand, and no much larger clone is one base apart.

This clonotype was obtained from a man older than 75 in good health. Sequencing was done on a sample of blood. The chain is encoded by TRBV28 joined to TRBJ2-3, with TRBD2 identical over 11 junction bases. The DNA is TGTGCCAGCAGTTTGACGACTAGCGGGACCACAGATACGCAGTATTTT. The translation is CASSLTTSGTTDTQYF. The entire variable domain, with the stretches around the CDR3 drawn from the reference TRBV28 and TRBJ2-3 proteins, is DVKVTQSSRYLVKRTGEKVFLECVQDMDHENMFWYRQDPGLGLRLIYFSYDVKMKEKGDIPEGYSVSREKKERFSLILESASTNQTSMYLCASSLTTSGTTDTQYFGPGTRLTVL.